These 5 T cell receptor beta chains came from one sample sequenced in a study of T cells in Graves' hyperthyroidism and ophthalmopathy. TCR beta CDR3 region amplification was performed from RNA transcripts. TCR CDR3 regions were first amplified by RT-PCR with HTBI primers. MiXCR was run by TCRdb on the multiplex PCR reads, yielding one entry per CDR3 protein. The sample includes some 510,000 distinct CDR3 sequences, less than 25% of them seen just once. Input material: blood. These receptors were obtained from a man aged 18-30 years with Graves' hyperthyroidism.

The chain combines TRBV12-3 or TRBV12-4 with TRBJ2-5; TRBD1 agrees at 7 bases. Unmatched junction bases numbered 1, after V lost 0 bases and J lost 0 bases. The CDR3 loop spans 15 amino acids. CDR3 region: CASSLAGTDQETQYF. For the CDR3, the DNA is TGTGCCAGCAGTTTAGCTGGGACAGACCAAGAGACCCAGTACTTC.

There are many counts of this clonotype. J is TRBJ1-1 and V is TRBV19; possible D gene TRBD1, 5 bases. Trimming took off 7 bases at V and 6 bases at J, with 18 bases between the two ends. The CDR3 is 14 amino acids. Germline V CDR1 and CDR2: LNHDA, SQIVND (reference sequence). CDR3 sequence reads: CASTRGGGSPEAFF. CDR3 nucleotides: TGTGCCAGTACCCGCGGGGGGGGGAGCCCTGAAGCTTTCTTT.

This clonotype was detected ten times or more. The chain combines TRBV9 with TRBJ1-1; 7 bases match TRBD1. Germline lookup yields CDR1 SGDLS and CDR2 YYNGEE. The CDR3 runs 17 residues. After removal of 3 bases from V and 5 bases from J, the junction contained 16 bases not matched to a gene. The CDR3 DNA reads TGTGCCAGCAGCGGCCGGGACAGTCGGGAGGCGGTTACTGAAGCTTTCTTT. Residues: CASSGRDSREAVTEAFF.

This CDR3 reads CASCQGRYEQYF. CDR3 in DNA: TGTGCCAGCTGCCAGGGAAGGTACGAGCAGTACTTC. This chain links TRBV12-3 or TRBV12-4 with TRBJ2-7; possible D gene TRBD1, 5 bases. This CDR3 region has 12 residues. Trimming pared 8 bases from V and 4 bases from J, leaving 12 bases between.

This clonotype has just one count. This chain links TRBV6-5 with TRBJ2-7; 10 bases are a match to TRBD2. The CDR3 is made up of 17 amino acids. Germline trimming cut 3 bases from V and 0 bases from J; bases unmatched to any gene: 8. The V gene's germline CDR1 is MNHEY and CDR2 SVGAGI. This CDR3 is CASSYSSGGATSYEQYF. The CDR3 DNA reads TGTGCCAGCAGTTATTCTAGCGGGGGTGCTACCTCCTACGAGCAGTACTTC.